This T cell receptor (beta chain) is from a study of CD8 T cells in Susac syndrome. Unmatched junction bases numbered 9, after V lost 5 bases and J lost 2 bases. Germline CDR1 is MNHEY and CDR2 is SVGEGT. This CDR3 comprises 16 residues. Random hexamers were used to reverse transcribe an amount of roughly 0.45 to 1 ug RNA. The immunoSEQ assay covered 54 Vbeta and 13 Jbeta segments for CDR3. A single record per CDR3 protein comes from TCRdb applying MiXCR to the immunoSEQ multiplex PCR reads. The repertoire holds 110,000 or so distinct CDR3 sequences, with 93% as singletons. TCR beta sequencing was performed on blood CD8+ and CD4+ T cells. Included as multiple sclerosis controls were treatment-naive patients who had stable or active relapsing-remitting disease. The CD8+ and CD4+ T cells were isolated magnetically using a negative isolation approach, whereas the TEMRA cells were enriched by FACS.

The TCR originated in a human donor with multiple sclerosis. The material sequenced was CD4+ T cells from PBMCs. The chain recombines TRBV6-2 or TRBV6-3 with TRBJ2-5; TRBD2 agrees at 9 bases. The CDR3: CASSQTRSGGQETQYF. The CDR3 nucleotides are TGTGCCAGCAGTCAAACTCGAAGCGGGGGGCAAGAGACCCAGTACTTC.